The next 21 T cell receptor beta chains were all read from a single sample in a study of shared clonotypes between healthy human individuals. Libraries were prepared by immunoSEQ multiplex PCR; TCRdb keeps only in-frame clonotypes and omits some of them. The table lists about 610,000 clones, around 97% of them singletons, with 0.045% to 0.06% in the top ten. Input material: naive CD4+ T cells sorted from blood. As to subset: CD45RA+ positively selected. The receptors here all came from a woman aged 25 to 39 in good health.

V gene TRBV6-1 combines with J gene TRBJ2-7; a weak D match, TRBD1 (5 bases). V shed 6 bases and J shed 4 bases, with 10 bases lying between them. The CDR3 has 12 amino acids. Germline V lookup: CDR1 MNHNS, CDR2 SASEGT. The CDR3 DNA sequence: TGTGCCAGCAGCGAAAAGGGGTACGAGCAGTACTTC. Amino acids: CASSEKGYEQYF.

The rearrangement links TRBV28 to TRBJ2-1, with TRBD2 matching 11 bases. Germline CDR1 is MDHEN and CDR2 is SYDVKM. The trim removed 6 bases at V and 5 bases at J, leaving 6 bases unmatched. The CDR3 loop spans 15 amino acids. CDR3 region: CASRYGLAGDNEQFF. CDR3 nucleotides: TGTGCCAGCAGATACGGACTAGCGGGCGACAATGAGCAGTTCTTC.

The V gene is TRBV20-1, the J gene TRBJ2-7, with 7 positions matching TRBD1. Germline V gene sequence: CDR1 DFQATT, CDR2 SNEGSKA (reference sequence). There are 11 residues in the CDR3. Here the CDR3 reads CSRGSSYEQYF. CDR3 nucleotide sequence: TGCAGCAGGGGGTCCTCCTACGAGCAGTACTTC.

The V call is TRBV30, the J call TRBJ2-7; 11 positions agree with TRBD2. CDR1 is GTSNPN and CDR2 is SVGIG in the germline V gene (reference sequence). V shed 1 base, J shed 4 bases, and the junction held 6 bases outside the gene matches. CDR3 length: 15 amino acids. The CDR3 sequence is CAWSGGTSGWYEQYF. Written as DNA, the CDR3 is TGTGCCTGGAGTGGAGGGACTAGCGGCTGGTACGAGCAGTACTTC.

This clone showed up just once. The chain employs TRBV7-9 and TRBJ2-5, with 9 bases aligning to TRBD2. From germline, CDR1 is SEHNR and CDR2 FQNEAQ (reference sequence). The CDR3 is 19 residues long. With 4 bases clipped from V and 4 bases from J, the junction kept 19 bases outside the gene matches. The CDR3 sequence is CASSSRGLSGRRPGETQYF. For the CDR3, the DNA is TGTGCCAGCAGCTCACGGGGACTTAGCGGGAGACGCCCCGGAGAGACCCAGTACTTC.

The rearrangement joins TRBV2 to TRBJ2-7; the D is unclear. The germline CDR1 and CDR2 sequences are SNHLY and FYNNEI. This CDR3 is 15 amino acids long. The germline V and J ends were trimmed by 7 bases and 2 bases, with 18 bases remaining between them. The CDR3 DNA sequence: TGTGCCAGCACCCCCCCACGCGGAAAGCCCTACGAGCAGTACTTC. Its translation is CASTPPRGKPYEQYF.

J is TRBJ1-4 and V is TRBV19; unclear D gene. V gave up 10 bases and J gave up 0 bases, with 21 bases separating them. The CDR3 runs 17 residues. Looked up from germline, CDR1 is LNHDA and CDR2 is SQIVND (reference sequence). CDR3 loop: CATIGGRCETTNEKLFF. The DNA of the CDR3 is TGTGCCACCATAGGAGGGAGATGCGAGACAACTAATGAAAAACTGTTTTTT.

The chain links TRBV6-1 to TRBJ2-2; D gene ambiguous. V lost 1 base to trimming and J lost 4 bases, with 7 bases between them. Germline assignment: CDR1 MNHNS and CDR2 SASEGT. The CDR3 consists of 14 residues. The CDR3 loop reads CASSEVYRTGELFF. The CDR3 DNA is TGTGCCAGCAGTGAAGTTTACCGCACCGGGGAGCTGTTTTTT.

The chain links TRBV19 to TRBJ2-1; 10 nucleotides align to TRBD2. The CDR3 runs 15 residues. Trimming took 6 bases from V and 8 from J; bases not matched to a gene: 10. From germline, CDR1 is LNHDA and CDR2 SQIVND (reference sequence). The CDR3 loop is CASSRGLAEKDEQFF. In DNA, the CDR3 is TGTGCCAGTAGCCGTGGACTAGCGGAGAAGGATGAGCAGTTCTTC.

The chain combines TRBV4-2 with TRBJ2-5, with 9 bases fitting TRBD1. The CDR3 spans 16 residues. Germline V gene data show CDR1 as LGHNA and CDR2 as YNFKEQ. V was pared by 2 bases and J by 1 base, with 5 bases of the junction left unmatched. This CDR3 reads CASSQPGQGPQETQYF. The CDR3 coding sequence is TGTGCCAGCAGCCAACCGGGACAGGGCCCCCAAGAGACCCAGTACTTC.

CDR3 sequence: CASSPGGTLAKNIQYF. DNA of the CDR3: TGTGCCAGCAGCCCGGGGGGTACCTTAGCCAAAAACATTCAGTACTTC. The chain combines TRBV7-9 with TRBJ2-4; 7 bases match TRBD2. There are 16 residues in the CDR3. Germline CDR1 is SEHNR and CDR2 is FQNEAQ (reference sequence). With 5 bases clipped from V and 0 bases from J, the junction kept 7 bases outside the gene matches. The complete variable domain, with remaining parts taken from reference TRBV7-9 and TRBJ2-4, reads DTGVSQNPRHKITKRGQNVTFRCDPISEHNRLYWYRQTLGQGPEFLTYFQNEAQLEKSRLLSDRFSAERPKGSFSTLEIQRTEQGDSAMYLCASSPGGTLAKNIQYFGAGTRLSVL.

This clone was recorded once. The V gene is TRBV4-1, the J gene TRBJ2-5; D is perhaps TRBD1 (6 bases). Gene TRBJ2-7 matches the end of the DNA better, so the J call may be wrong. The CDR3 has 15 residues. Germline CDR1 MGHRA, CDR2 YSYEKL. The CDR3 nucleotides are TGCGCCAGCAGCCAAGATTCGGGACAAGCCTACGAGCAGTACTTC. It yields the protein CASSQDSGQAYEQYF.

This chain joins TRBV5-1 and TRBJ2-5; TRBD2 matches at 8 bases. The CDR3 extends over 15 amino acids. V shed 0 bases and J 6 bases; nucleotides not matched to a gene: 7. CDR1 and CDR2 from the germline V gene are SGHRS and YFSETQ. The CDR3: CASSLDSGRTKTQYF. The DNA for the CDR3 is TGCGCCAGCAGCTTGGACAGCGGGAGAACGAAGACCCAGTACTTC.

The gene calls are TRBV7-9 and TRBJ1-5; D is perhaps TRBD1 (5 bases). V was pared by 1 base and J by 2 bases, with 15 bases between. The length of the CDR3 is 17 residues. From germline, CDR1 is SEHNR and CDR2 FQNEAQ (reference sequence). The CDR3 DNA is TGTGCCAGCAGCTTAGTGGGGGATGCTTGGGGCAATCAGCCCCAGCATTTT. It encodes CASSLVGDAWGNQPQHF.

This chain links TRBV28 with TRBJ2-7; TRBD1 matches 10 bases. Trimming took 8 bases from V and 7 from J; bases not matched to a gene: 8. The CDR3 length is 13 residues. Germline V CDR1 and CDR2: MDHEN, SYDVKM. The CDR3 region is CASRDRGRPEQYF. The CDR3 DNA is TGTGCCAGCCGGGACAGGGGCCGCCCTGAGCAGTACTTC.

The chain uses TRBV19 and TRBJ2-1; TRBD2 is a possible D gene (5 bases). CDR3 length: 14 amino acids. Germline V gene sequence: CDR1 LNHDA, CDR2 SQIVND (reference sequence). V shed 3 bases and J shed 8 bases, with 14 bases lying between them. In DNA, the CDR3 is TGTGCCAGTAGTATTCTCATAGATAGCGATGAGCAGTTCTTC. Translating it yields CASSILIDSDEQFF.

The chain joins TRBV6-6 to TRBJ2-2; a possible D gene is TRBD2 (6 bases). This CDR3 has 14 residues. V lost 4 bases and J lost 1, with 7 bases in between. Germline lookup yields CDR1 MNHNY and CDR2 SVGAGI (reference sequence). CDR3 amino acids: CASSWRENTGELFF. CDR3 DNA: TGTGCCAGCAGTTGGCGGGAGAACACCGGGGAGCTGTTTTTT.

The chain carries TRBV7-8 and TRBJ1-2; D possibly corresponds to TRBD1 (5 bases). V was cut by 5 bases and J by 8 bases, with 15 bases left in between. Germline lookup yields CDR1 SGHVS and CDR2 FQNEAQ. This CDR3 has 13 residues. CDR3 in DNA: TGTGCCAGCAGCCTATCAGGGTTGGGCGGCTACACCTTC. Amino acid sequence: CASSLSGLGGYTF.

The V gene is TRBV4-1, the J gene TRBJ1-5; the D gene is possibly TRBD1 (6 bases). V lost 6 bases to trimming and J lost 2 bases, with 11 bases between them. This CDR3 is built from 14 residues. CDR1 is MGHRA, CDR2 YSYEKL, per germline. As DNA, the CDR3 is TGCGCCAGCAGTGCGGAGGGGGGCAATCAGCCCCAGCATTTT. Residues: CASSAEGGNQPQHF.

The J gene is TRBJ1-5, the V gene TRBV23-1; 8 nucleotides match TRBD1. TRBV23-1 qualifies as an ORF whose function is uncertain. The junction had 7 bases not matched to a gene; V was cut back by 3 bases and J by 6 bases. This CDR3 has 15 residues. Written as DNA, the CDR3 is TGCGCCAGCAGTCATTCGACAGGGGTGGGTCAGCCCCAGCATTTT. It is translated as CASSHSTGVGQPQHF.

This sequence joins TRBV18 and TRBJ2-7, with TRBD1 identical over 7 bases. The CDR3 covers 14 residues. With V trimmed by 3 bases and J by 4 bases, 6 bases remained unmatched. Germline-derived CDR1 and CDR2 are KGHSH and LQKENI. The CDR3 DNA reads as TGTGCCAGCTCACCTCGGTCAGGGGGTTACGAGCAGTACTTC. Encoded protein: CASSPRSGGYEQYF.